What follows are 4 T cell receptor beta chains derived from one specimen sequenced in a study of vaccination effects on CD4 cells after COVID-19. Which antigens these TCRs recognize remains unknown. Generated by immunoSEQ multiplex PCR, the TCRdb table keeps only in-frame clones and is missing some. The sample yields over 50,000 clones, 73% seen once. After expansion with viral peptide pools in the ViraFEST assay, antigen-specific CD4+ T cells were sequenced. Having been cultured for ten to eleven days, the cells underwent CD4+ T cell isolation. Everyone in the study got two shots of either the BNT162b2 or mRNA-1273 vaccine. Sequences were derived from CD4+ T cells from PBMCs cultured with HCoV-229E spike peptides, sampled after COVID-19 vaccination. These receptors were collected from a human donor who received a COVID-19 vaccine.

The rearrangement uses TRBV6-5 and TRBJ1-1, with 7 nucleotides matching TRBD1. The J segment lost 4 bases and the V segment lost 6 bases, leaving 8 bases of the junction unmatched. CDR1 and CDR2 (germline): MNHEY, SVGAGI. The CDR3 is 14 residues long. CDR3 nucleotide sequence: TGTGCCAGCAGCCGCTCTGGGACAGCCACTGAAGCTTTCTTT. Amino acid sequence: CASSRSGTATEAFF.

This clone was recorded a few times. J is TRBJ2-7 and V is TRBV11-2; D possibly corresponds to TRBD1 (5 bases). CDR3 length equals 15 residues. V dropped 0 bases and J dropped 6 bases, with 15 bases sitting between them. In germline, CDR1 is SGHAT, CDR2 FQNNGV. CDR3 nucleotide sequence: TGTGCCAGCAGCTTAGACTGGCAGGGAAGGGGCGAGCAGTACGTC. This encodes CASSLDWQGRGEQYV.

The chain has TRBV5-1 and TRBJ2-3; 7 positions agree with TRBD1. The CDR3 extends over 14 amino acids. The J segment lost 0 bases and the V segment lost 10 bases, leaving 8 bases of the junction unmatched. From germline, CDR1 is SGHRS and CDR2 YFSETQ. The CDR3 loop reads CASQTGPSTDTQYF. The DNA for the CDR3 is TGCGCCTCCCAGACAGGGCCTAGCACAGATACGCAGTATTTT.

This chain uses TRBV18 with TRBJ1-4; 7 nucleotides align to TRBD1. The CDR3 spans 15 residues. The junction had 6 bases not matched to a gene; V was cut back by 6 bases and J by 2 bases. CDR1 and CDR2 (germline): KGHSH, LQKENI. CDR3 protein: CASSLWDSTNEKLFF. The CDR3 coding sequence is TGTGCCAGCTCTCTATGGGACAGTACTAATGAAAAACTGTTTTTT.